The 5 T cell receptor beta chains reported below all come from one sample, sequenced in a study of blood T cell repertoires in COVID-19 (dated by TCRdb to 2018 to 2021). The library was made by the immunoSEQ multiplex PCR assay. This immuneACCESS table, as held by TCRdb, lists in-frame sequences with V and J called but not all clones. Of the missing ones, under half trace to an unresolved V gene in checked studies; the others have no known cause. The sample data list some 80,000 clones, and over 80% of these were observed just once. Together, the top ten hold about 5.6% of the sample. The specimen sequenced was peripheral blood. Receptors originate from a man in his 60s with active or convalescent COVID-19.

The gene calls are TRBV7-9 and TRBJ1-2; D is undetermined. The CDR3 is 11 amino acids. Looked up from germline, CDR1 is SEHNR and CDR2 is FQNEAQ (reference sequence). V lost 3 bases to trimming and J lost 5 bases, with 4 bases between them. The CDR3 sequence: CASSFLYGYTF. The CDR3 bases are TGTGCCAGCAGCTTCCTGTATGGCTACACCTTC.

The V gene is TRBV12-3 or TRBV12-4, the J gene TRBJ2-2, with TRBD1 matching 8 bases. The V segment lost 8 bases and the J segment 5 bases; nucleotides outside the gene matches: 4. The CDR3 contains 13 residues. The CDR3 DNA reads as TGTGCCAGCTGCACAGGGGGTACCGGGGAGCTGTTTTTT. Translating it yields CASCTGGTGELFF.

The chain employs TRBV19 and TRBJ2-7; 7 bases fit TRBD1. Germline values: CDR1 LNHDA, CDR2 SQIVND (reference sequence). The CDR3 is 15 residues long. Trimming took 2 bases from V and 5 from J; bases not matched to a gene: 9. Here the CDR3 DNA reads TGTGCCAGTAGTATACCTTCGGGACAGAGGAACGAGCAGTACTTC. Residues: CASSIPSGQRNEQYF.

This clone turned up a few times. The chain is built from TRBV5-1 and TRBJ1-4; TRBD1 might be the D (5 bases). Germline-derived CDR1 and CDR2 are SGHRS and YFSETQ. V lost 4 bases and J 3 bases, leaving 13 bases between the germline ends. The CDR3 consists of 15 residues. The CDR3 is CASSPRQQPNEKLFF. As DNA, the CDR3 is TGCGCCAGCAGCCCCCGACAGCAACCTAATGAAAAACTGTTTTTT.

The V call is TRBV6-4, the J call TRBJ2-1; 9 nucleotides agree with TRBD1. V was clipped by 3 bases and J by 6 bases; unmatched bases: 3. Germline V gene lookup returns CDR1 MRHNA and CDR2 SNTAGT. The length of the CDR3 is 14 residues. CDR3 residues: CASSEQGAFNEQFF. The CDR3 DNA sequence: TGTGCCAGCAGTGAACAGGGGGCCTTCAATGAGCAGTTCTTC.